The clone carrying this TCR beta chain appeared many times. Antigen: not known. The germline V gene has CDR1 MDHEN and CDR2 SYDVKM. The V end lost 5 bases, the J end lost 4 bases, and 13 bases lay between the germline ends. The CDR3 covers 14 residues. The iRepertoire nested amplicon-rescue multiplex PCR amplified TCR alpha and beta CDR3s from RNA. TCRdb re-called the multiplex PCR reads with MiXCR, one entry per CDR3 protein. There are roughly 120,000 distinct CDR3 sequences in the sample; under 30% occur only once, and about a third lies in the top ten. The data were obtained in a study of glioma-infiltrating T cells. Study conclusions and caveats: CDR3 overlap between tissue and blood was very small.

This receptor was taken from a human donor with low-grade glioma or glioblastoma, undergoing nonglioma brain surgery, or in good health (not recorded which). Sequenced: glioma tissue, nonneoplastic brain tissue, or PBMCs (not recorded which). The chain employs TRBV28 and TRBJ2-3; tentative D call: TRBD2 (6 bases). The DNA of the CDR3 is TGTGCCAGCAGTCCCCGGAGGGCCCCAGATACGCAGTATTTT. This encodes CASSPRRAPDTQYF.